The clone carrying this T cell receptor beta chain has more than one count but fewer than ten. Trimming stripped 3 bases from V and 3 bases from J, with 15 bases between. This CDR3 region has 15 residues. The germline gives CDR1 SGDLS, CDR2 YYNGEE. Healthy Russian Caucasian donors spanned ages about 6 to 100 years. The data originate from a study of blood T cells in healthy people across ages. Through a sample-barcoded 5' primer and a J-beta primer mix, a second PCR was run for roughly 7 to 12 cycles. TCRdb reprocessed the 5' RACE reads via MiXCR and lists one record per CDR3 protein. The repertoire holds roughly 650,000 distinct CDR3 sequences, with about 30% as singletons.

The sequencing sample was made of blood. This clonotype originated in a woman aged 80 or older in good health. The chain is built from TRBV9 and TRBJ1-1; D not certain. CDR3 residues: CASSEDPTGDTEAFF. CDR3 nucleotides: TGTGCCAGCAGCGAAGACCCGACCGGGGACACTGAAGCTTTCTTT. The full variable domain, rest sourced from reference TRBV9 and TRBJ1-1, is DSGVTQTPKHLITATGQRVTLRCSPRSGDLSVYWYQQSLDQGLQFLIQYYNGEERAKGNILERFSAQQFPDLHSELNLSSLELGDSALYFCASSEDPTGDTEAFFGQGTRLTVV.